This passage covers 24 T cell receptor beta chains from one sample sequenced in a study of immune evolution from preneoplasia to lung adenocarcinoma. Using immunoSEQ multiplex PCR, the repertoire was profiled, and TCRdb retains in-frame clones only, with some absent. Seen here are about 5,000 clones, 78% observed once, and the top ten hold approximately 9%. The source material was FFPE normal lung tissue adjacent to the tumor. Receptors originate from a person aged 45-69 years with lung adenocarcinoma.

V and J are TRBV7-9 and TRBJ2-5; D may be TRBD2 (5 bases). Trimming pared 5 bases from V and 2 bases from J, leaving 15 bases between. The CDR3 sequence is 15 residues long. Germline V lookup: CDR1 SEHNR, CDR2 FQNEAQ (reference sequence). The CDR3 DNA reads as TGTGCCAGCAGCCCGCGGGTTCCCGGGCAAGAGACCCAGTACTTC. This sequence encodes CASSPRVPGQETQYF.

This chain joins TRBV7-2 and TRBJ2-7; possibly TRBD1 or TRBD2 for D (5 bases each). There are 14 residues in the CDR3. CDR1 and CDR2 from the germline V gene are SGHTA and FQGNSA. Between the trimmed V and J ends, which lost 5 bases and 7 bases, there was a span of 18 bases. The CDR3 DNA reads TGTGCCAGCAGCCCGTACGGGACCAAGGGGGAGCAGTACTTC. This translates into CASSPYGTKGEQYF.

This clone was observed a single time. The gene calls are TRBV27 and TRBJ2-7, with D perhaps assigned TRBD1 or TRBD2 (5 bases each). CDR3 length: 11 amino acids. From germline, CDR1 is MNHEY and CDR2 SMNVEV (reference sequence). V gave up 3 bases and J gave up 6 bases, with 6 bases separating them. CDR3 DNA sequence: TGTGCCAGCAGTTTTGGGGGCGAGCAGTACTTC. Its translation: CASSFGGEQYF.

The genes are TRBV5-4 and TRBJ2-3; 9 bases are a match to TRBD1. The CDR3 sequence is 16 residues long. V lost 2 bases and J lost 4; bases outside the gene matches: 8. Germline values: CDR1 SGHNT, CDR2 YYREEE (reference sequence). CDR3 region: CASSFHRDRESDTQYF. CDR3 in DNA: TGTGCCAGCAGCTTCCACCGGGACAGGGAATCAGATACGCAGTATTTT.

The chain joins TRBV5-1 to TRBJ1-4, with a tentative D call TRBD1 (6 bases). The V gene's germline CDR1 is SGHRS and CDR2 YFSETQ. V lost 3 bases and J 0 bases, leaving 15 bases between the germline ends. The CDR3 loop spans 17 amino acids. CDR3: CASSSQGQTATNEKLFF. DNA of the CDR3: TGCGCCAGCAGCTCCCAAGGACAGACGGCAACTAATGAAAAACTGTTTTTT.

The chain has TRBV4-1 and TRBJ2-7, with no clear D. The CDR3 totals 18 residues. Germline CDR1 and CDR2: MGHRA and YSYEKL. V shed 1 base and J shed 0 bases, with 19 bases lying between them. CDR3 in amino acids: CASSQAALDHNPSYEQYF. The CDR3 DNA reads as TGCGCCAGCAGCCAAGCCGCTCTTGACCATAACCCCTCCTACGAGCAGTACTTC.

The chain carries TRBV15 and TRBJ1-4; D unresolved. Trimming pared 0 bases from V and 4 bases from J, leaving 6 bases between. CDR3 length: 14 amino acids. Germline V CDR1 and CDR2: LNHNV, YYDKDF (reference sequence). The chain's CDR3 is CATSRDLVNEKLFF. CDR3 nucleotides: TGTGCCACCAGCAGAGATTTAGTTAATGAAAAACTGTTTTTT.

The V gene is TRBV29-1, the J gene TRBJ2-3, with D uncertain. The ends were cut back, 3 bases at V and 1 base at J, with 11 bases in the middle. The CDR3 is 14 amino acids. CDR1 and CDR2 (germline): SQVTM, ANQGSEA. This CDR3 reads CSVDSLPGTDTQYF. The CDR3 coding sequence is TGCAGCGTTGACTCGCTGCCTGGCACAGATACGCAGTATTTT.

The chain is built from TRBV5-1 and TRBJ2-1; D unresolved. CDR1 and CDR2 from the germline V gene are SGHRS and YFSETQ. This CDR3 has 15 residues. The V and J ends lost 0 bases and 0 bases respectively, with 7 bases between them. CDR3 bases: TGCGCCAGCAGCTTGGTCGTCAGCTCCTACAATGAGCAGTTCTTC. This encodes CASSLVVSSYNEQFF.

The chain recombines TRBV20-1 with TRBJ2-3; D is ambiguous. The ends were cut back, 6 bases at V and 5 bases at J, with 9 bases in the middle. CDR1 and CDR2 (germline): DFQATT, SNEGSKA (reference sequence). The CDR3 is 11 residues long. CDR3 sequence: CSASKRDTQYF. The CDR3 DNA reads as TGCAGTGCAAGCAAAAGAGATACGCAGTATTTT.

J is TRBJ2-1 and V is TRBV18; TRBD1 agrees at 11 bases. Germline V gene data show CDR1 as KGHSH and CDR2 as LQKENI. This CDR3 spans 18 amino acids. The junction had 8 bases not matched to a gene; V was cut back by 4 bases and J by 0 bases. CDR3 amino acids: CASSLMDRGRSSYNEQFF. The CDR3 DNA reads TGTGCCAGCTCACTAATGGACAGGGGGCGAAGCTCCTACAATGAGCAGTTCTTC.

This chain connects TRBV28 to TRBJ2-1; tentatively, D is TRBD2 (6 bases). Germline assignment: CDR1 MDHEN and CDR2 SYDVKM. Deletions cut 1 base from V and 6 bases from J, with 13 bases between. CDR3 length equals 15 residues. This chain's CDR3 is CASSLYGRGVNEQFF. CDR3 DNA: TGTGCCAGCAGTTTATACGGGAGAGGAGTCAATGAGCAGTTCTTC. The whole variable domain, remainder taken from reference TRBV28 and TRBJ2-1, is DVKVTQSSRYLVKRTGEKVFLECVQDMDHENMFWYRQDPGLGLRLIYFSYDVKMKEKGDIPEGYSVSREKKERFSLILESASTNQTSMYLCASSLYGRGVNEQFFGPGTRLTVL.

This sequence joins TRBV15 and TRBJ1-1; perhaps TRBD1 as D (5 bases). The V gene's germline CDR1 is LNHNV and CDR2 YYDKDF (reference sequence). V was pared by 0 bases and J by 1 base, with 9 bases between. The CDR3 runs 15 residues. Here the CDR3 DNA reads TGTGCCACCAGCAGAGATAGGGGCCAGAACACTGAAGCTTTCTTT. Residues: CATSRDRGQNTEAFF. Complete variable domain (other parts from reference TRBV15 and TRBJ1-1): DAMVIQNPRYQVTQFGKPVTLSCSQTLNHNVMYWYQQKSSQAPKLLFHYYDKDFNNEADTPDNFQSRRPNTSFCFLDIRSPGLGDTAMYLCATSRDRGQNTEAFFGQGTRLTVV.

The rearrangement uses TRBV29-1 and TRBJ2-5; D is possibly TRBD1 or TRBD2 (6 bases each). This CDR3 has 14 amino acids. Trimming left V 5 bases short and J 5 bases short, with 18 bases between. CDR1 and CDR2 from the germline V gene are SQVTM and ANQGSEA. CDR3 loop: CSVHQLGGAETQYF. The CDR3 DNA sequence: TGCAGCGTTCACCAGCTCGGGGGCGCGGAGACCCAGTACTTC.

CDR3 sequence: CASSVGTGIQGEQFF. DNA of the CDR3: TGTGCCAGCAGCGTAGGTACAGGGATACAAGGTGAGCAGTTCTTC. The gene calls are TRBV9 and TRBJ2-1, with a weak D call TRBD1 (6 bases). CDR3 length equals 15 residues. V lost 0 bases and J lost 9, with 16 bases in between. Germline loops: CDR1 SGDLS, CDR2 YYNGEE.

This clone came up once. The V call is TRBV11-3, the J call TRBJ2-7; D unclear. There are 13 residues in the CDR3. V dropped 8 bases and J dropped 3 bases, with 14 bases sitting between them. Germline loops: CDR1 SGHNT, CDR2 YENEEA. CDR3 sequence: CASGFGPNYEQYF. DNA for the CDR3: TGTGCCAGCGGATTCGGACCGAACTACGAGCAGTACTTC.

The rearrangement links TRBV29-1 to TRBJ1-2, with TRBD1 matching over 7 bases. Unmatched junction bases numbered 5, after V lost 5 bases and J lost 8 bases. The germline CDR1 and CDR2 sequences are SQVTM and ANQGSEA. The CDR3 totals 11 residues. This CDR3 reads CSVTGGGGYTF. CDR3 in DNA: TGCAGCGTTACCGGAGGGGGCGGCTACACCTTC.

The chain combines TRBV5-1 with TRBJ2-7; a possible D gene is TRBD2 (7 bases). The germline V gene encodes CDR1 SGHRS and CDR2 YFSETQ. This CDR3 has 16 amino acids. The V end was cut by 4 bases, the J end by 2 bases, with 19 bases between. CDR3 sequence reads: CASSPGGPGHTYEQYF. CDR3 DNA sequence: TGCGCCAGCAGCCCGGGAGGCCCGGGACACACCTACGAGCAGTACTTC.

The chain combines TRBV4-1 with TRBJ2-5; 10 bases are shared with TRBD2. Germline CDR1 MGHRA, CDR2 YSYEKL. This CDR3 has 16 residues. V shed 4 bases and J 5 bases; nucleotides not matched to a gene: 10. For the CDR3, the DNA is TGCGCCAGCAGCCGTGGGGGCCTAGCGGGAGTTGAGACCCAGTACTTC. Translated: CASSRGGLAGVETQYF.

This clone is categorized as large. The rearrangement links TRBV28 to TRBJ2-1; D is undetermined. The V end lost 2 bases, the J end lost 9 bases, and 5 bases lay between the germline ends. The germline CDR1 and CDR2 sequences are MDHEN and SYDVKM. The CDR3 extends over 11 amino acids. CDR3 bases: TGTGCCAGCAGTTTAATGGGTGAGCAGTTCTTC. This translates into CASSLMGEQFF.

V gene TRBV30 combines with J gene TRBJ1-4, with 7 bases identical to TRBD1. Germline CDR1 is GTSNPN and CDR2 is SVGIG (reference sequence). The CDR3 runs to 13 residues. V trimming: 5 bases; J trimming: 7 bases; junction bases outside the gene matches: 7. The CDR3, as DNA: TGTGCCTGGGCCAGGGACAGCCTTGAAAAACTGTTTTTT. Translation gives CAWARDSLEKLFF.

This rearrangement joins TRBV10-2 to TRBJ2-2; D is possibly TRBD1 (6 bases). The CDR3 is 14 amino acids. Trimming removed 7 bases from V and 1 base from J, with 10 bases in between. Germline V lookup: CDR1 WSHSY, CDR2 SAAADI. The CDR3 DNA is TGCGCCAGCAAAGGGGGAAGGAACACCGGGGAGCTGTTTTTT. This codes for CASKGGRNTGELFF.

The chain couples TRBV5-1 to TRBJ1-2, with unresolved D. The V end was cut by 2 bases, the J end by 8 bases, with 13 bases between. This CDR3 region has 13 residues. Germline-derived CDR1 and CDR2 are SGHRS and YFSETQ. The CDR3 region is CASSFSGESGYTF. The CDR3 DNA sequence: TGCGCCAGCAGCTTCTCCGGGGAGAGCGGCTACACCTTC.

The genes are TRBV5-1 and TRBJ1-1; no firm D call. Trimming pared 1 base from V and 0 bases from J, leaving 7 bases between. This CDR3 region has 14 residues. Germline CDR1 SGHRS, CDR2 YFSETQ. For the CDR3, the DNA is TGCGCCAGCAGCTTGTTAACCGTGAACACTGAAGCTTTCTTT. Protein: CASSLLTVNTEAFF.